These T cell receptor beta chains were read from a single sample in a study of blood T cell repertoires in COVID-19. Clones were read by immunoSEQ multiplex PCR, and TCRdb kept only the in-frame ones, dropping some. The sample holds about 110,000 clones, about 87% seen once. Sequencing input: peripheral blood. The source is a human donor in a cohort sampled during active COVID-19. Both conserved end residues are part of each CDR3. Each record gives: CDR3 DNA, CDR3 protein, J gene, D gene, clone size, V gene. D genes are given only for firm matches. The size entry is marked missing in some rows and otherwise reads once, few, many or a size class.

CDR3nt: TGCAGCGTTAGGGCGGGGACGGCGAACACCGGGGAGCTGTTTTTT
CDR3aa: CSVRAGTANTGELFF
j_gene: TRBJ2-2
d_gene: .
abundance: .
v_gene: TRBV29-1

CDR3nt: TGTGCCAGCAGCTTAGGCCTAGCGGGGGGGCCTGGACCTCCCTACGAGCAGTACTTC
CDR3aa: CASSLGLAGGPGPPYEQYF
j_gene: TRBJ2-7
d_gene: TRBD2
abundance: .
v_gene: TRBV7-9

CDR3nt: TGTGCCAGCAGCTTAGCGGGAGCGGCCTACGAGCAGTACTTC
CDR3aa: CASSLAGAAYEQYF
j_gene: TRBJ2-7
d_gene: .
abundance: .
v_gene: TRBV7-9

CDR3nt: TGTGCCAGCAGCTTGGGGACAGGGGTTAATGAAAAACTGTTTTTT
CDR3aa: CASSLGTGVNEKLFF
j_gene: TRBJ1-4
d_gene: TRBD1
abundance: .
v_gene: TRBV5-8

CDR3nt: TGTGCCAGCAGCGCAGGGATGGCGGGAGTGGATACGCAGTATTTT
CDR3aa: CASSAGMAGVDTQYF
j_gene: TRBJ2-3
d_gene: TRBD2
abundance: .
v_gene: TRBV7-2

CDR3nt: TGTGCCAGCAGCTTCAGCTCTGGGGCCAACGTCCTGACTTTC
CDR3aa: CASSFSSGANVLTF
j_gene: TRBJ2-6
d_gene: .
abundance: .
v_gene: TRBV11-2

CDR3nt: TGTGCCAGCAAGTTAGAGACAGGCACCAATTCACCCCTCCACTTT
CDR3aa: CASKLETGTNSPLHF
j_gene: TRBJ1-6
d_gene: .
abundance: .
v_gene: TRBV6-4

CDR3nt: TGTGCCAGCAGCCACGTGGAGGGCAATGAGCAGTTCTTC
CDR3aa: CASSHVEGNEQFF
j_gene: TRBJ2-1
d_gene: .
abundance: .
v_gene: TRBV5-6

CDR3nt: TGTGCCAGCAGCGGGTCTAGCGGGGAGTACAATGAGCAGTTCTTC
CDR3aa: CASSGSSGEYNEQFF
j_gene: TRBJ2-1
d_gene: TRBD2
abundance: .
v_gene: TRBV9

CDR3nt: TGTGCCAGCAGGGGACAGGTAGACGCCTACAATGAGCAGTTCTTC
CDR3aa: CASRGQVDAYNEQFF
j_gene: TRBJ2-1
d_gene: TRBD1
abundance: .
v_gene: TRBV28

CDR3nt: TGTGCCAGTAGTATCGCGTTGGTAGCGTACAGCACAGATACGCAGTATTTT
CDR3aa: CASSIALVAYSTDTQYF
j_gene: TRBJ2-3
d_gene: .
abundance: .
v_gene: TRBV19

CDR3nt: TGTGCCAGCAGCTTGATTTTCGAGGAGACCCAGTACTTC
CDR3aa: CASSLIFEETQYF
j_gene: TRBJ2-5
d_gene: .
abundance: .
v_gene: TRBV5-6

CDR3nt: TGCGCCAGCAGCTTGGTGACTAGCGGTCTTACGACCCAGTACTTC
CDR3aa: CASSLVTSGLTTQYF
j_gene: TRBJ2-5
d_gene: TRBD2
abundance: .
v_gene: TRBV5-1

CDR3nt: TGTGCCATCAGTGCCATACAGGGAATGAACACTGAAGCTTTCTTT
CDR3aa: CAISAIQGMNTEAFF
j_gene: TRBJ1-1
d_gene: .
abundance: .
v_gene: TRBV10-3

CDR3nt: TGTGCCAGCAGTCTGACTAGCGGAACTAGCACAGATACGCAGTATTTT
CDR3aa: CASSLTSGTSTDTQYF
j_gene: TRBJ2-3
d_gene: TRBD2
abundance: once
v_gene: TRBV11-1

CDR3nt: TGTGCCAGCAGACCGGGAACTTTTGGGTCGGATGGCTACACCTTC
CDR3aa: CASRPGTFGSDGYTF
j_gene: TRBJ1-2
d_gene: .
abundance: .
v_gene: TRBV28

CDR3nt: TGTGCCAGCAGCTTACCCCCTCACACCGGGGAGCTGTTTTTT
CDR3aa: CASSLPPHTGELFF
j_gene: TRBJ2-2
d_gene: .
abundance: .
v_gene: TRBV7-2

CDR3nt: TGTGCCAGCAGCTGGGGCACGGGCCAATCAGATACGCAGTATTTT
CDR3aa: CASSWGTGQSDTQYF
j_gene: TRBJ2-3
d_gene: .
abundance: .
v_gene: TRBV5-5

CDR3nt: TGTGCCAGCAGCTTTCTTGGGAGAGCTTTCTTT
CDR3aa: CASSFLGRAFF
j_gene: TRBJ1-1
d_gene: .
abundance: once
v_gene: TRBV7-9

CDR3nt: TGTGCCAGCAGCTTGCGGGGTTACGAGCAGTACTTC
CDR3aa: CASSLRGYEQYF
j_gene: TRBJ2-7
d_gene: .
abundance: .
v_gene: TRBV7-2

CDR3nt: TGTGCCAGCAGTCCAGTCCCGGGACAGGGTCCGAACACTGAAGCTTTCTTT
CDR3aa: CASSPVPGQGPNTEAFF
j_gene: TRBJ1-1
d_gene: TRBD1
abundance: .
v_gene: TRBV28

CDR3nt: TGCGCCAGCAGCCTTCAGGGGGCTTCTTCCTACAATGAGCAGTTCTTC
CDR3aa: CASSLQGASSYNEQFF
j_gene: TRBJ2-1
d_gene: TRBD1
abundance: .
v_gene: TRBV4-3

CDR3nt: TGTGCCAGCAGCCTCGGAGTTCTGAAGACCCAGTACTTC
CDR3aa: CASSLGVLKTQYF
j_gene: TRBJ2-5
d_gene: .
abundance: few
v_gene: TRBV7-2

CDR3nt: TGTGCCACCAGCAGGGGGAAATCAGGGGGCTCCTACGAGCAGTACTTC
CDR3aa: CATSRGKSGGSYEQYF
j_gene: TRBJ2-7
d_gene: TRBD1
abundance: once
v_gene: TRBV15

CDR3nt: TGTGCCAGCAGGGGGGGACAGACCCAGTACTTC
CDR3aa: CASRGGQTQYF
j_gene: TRBJ2-5
d_gene: .
abundance: .
v_gene: TRBV2

CDR3nt: TGTGCCAGCAGCTTCGGGGAGACATACACTGAAGCTTTCTTT
CDR3aa: CASSFGETYTEAFF
j_gene: TRBJ1-1
d_gene: .
abundance: .
v_gene: TRBV7-8

CDR3nt: TGTGCCAGCAGCCCGCGGGGGGAGACCCAGTACTTC
CDR3aa: CASSPRGETQYF
j_gene: TRBJ2-5
d_gene: TRBD2
abundance: .
v_gene: TRBV5-4